Listed below are T cell receptor beta chains from one sample, sequenced in a study of blood T cell repertoires in COVID-19. Clones were read by immunoSEQ multiplex PCR, and TCRdb kept only the in-frame ones, dropping some. Found here are fewer than 35,000 clones, nearly 90% of them singletons; the top ten hold roughly 28%. Specimen: peripheral blood. These receptors were collected from a man at least 80 years old with acute or convalescent COVID-19. The CDR3 runs from the conserved cysteine through the conserved F or W. A D gene is named only where the DNA matches it firmly. Not all rows give a size; the values are once, few, many and, for expanded clones, a class.

J | V | D | size | DNA | CDR3
TRBJ2-1 | TRBV27 | . | few | TGTGCCAGCGTCACGGATAGCGGCCTCAATGAGCAGTTCTTC | CASVTDSGLNEQFF
TRBJ2-1 | TRBV12-3/TRBV12-4 | . | once | TGTGCCAGCAAACCTAGCTACAATGAGCAGTTCTTC | CASKPSYNEQFF
TRBJ1-2 | TRBV7-2 | . | once | TGTGCCAGCAGCTTAGTTCACGACAGGAACTATGGCTACACCTTC | CASSLVHDRNYGYTF
TRBJ2-3 | TRBV7-9 | TRBD2 | . | TGTGCCAGCAGCACCGGACTAGCCCCAGATACGCAGTATTTT | CASSTGLAPDTQYF
TRBJ2-7 | TRBV5-1 | . | . | TGCGCCAGCAGCTTGATATTGAGACAGCTCGACGAGCAGTACTTC | CASSLILRQLDEQYF
TRBJ1-1 | TRBV5-4 | . | . | TGTGCCAGCAGCTTGGGCAGGGACACTGAAGCTTTCTTT | CASSLGRDTEAFF
TRBJ2-4 | TRBV13 | . | . | TGTGCCAGCAGCTTAGGCTCCCCCTTTCGGGCCAAAAACATTCAGTACTTC | CASSLGSPFRAKNIQYF
TRBJ2-1 | TRBV6-5 | . | . | TGTGCCAGCAAGTTCCAGGAGGCCTACAATGAGCAGTTCTTC | CASKFQEAYNEQFF
TRBJ1-4 | TRBV3-1/TRBV3-2 | . | . | TGTGCCAGCAGCCCGAGGGCCGCCGCAACTAATGAAAAACTGTTTTTT | CASSPRAAATNEKLFF
TRBJ2-5 | TRBV28 | . | . | TGTGCCAGCAGTCCGCAGGGGAAAGAGACCCAGTACTTC | CASSPQGKETQYF
TRBJ1-5 | TRBV3-1/TRBV3-2 | TRBD1 | . | TGTGCCAGCAGCAAACACCATAGACCGGACAGGGAACGTCAGCCCCAGCATTTT | CASSKHHRPDRERQPQHF
TRBJ2-1 | TRBV5-1 | TRBD1 | . | TGCGCCAGCACCCAAAGACAGGGGGTGTACAATGAGCAGTTCTTC | CASTQRQGVYNEQFF
TRBJ2-1 | TRBV7-2 | TRBD2 | . | TGTGCCAGCAGCTTTAAGGGACTAGCGGGAAGATCCTACAATGAGCAGTTCTTC | CASSFKGLAGRSYNEQFF
TRBJ2-1 | TRBV18 | . | . | TGTGCCAGCTCATCCCTAGGCGGAGAGCAGTTCTTC | CASSSLGGEQFF
TRBJ1-2 | TRBV10-3 | . | . | TGTGCCATCAGTGAGACTCGTGCCTATGGCTACACCTTC | CAISETRAYGYTF
TRBJ1-3 | TRBV30 | TRBD1 | . | TGTGCCCGGGACAGTCCCGGAAACACCATATATTTT | CARDSPGNTIYF
TRBJ2-2 | TRBV9 | TRBD2 | . | TGTGCCAGCAGCGTAGGCGGGAGGGCCTCTGCGACCGGGGAGCTGTTTTTT | CASSVGGRASATGELFF
TRBJ1-2 | TRBV19 | . | . | TGTGCCAGTAGTATCGTCCCGCAGAACTATGGCTACACCTTC | CASSIVPQNYGYTF
TRBJ1-6 | TRBV10-2 | . | . | TGCGCCAGCAGTGATCATGGGGGCGATTATTCACCCCTCCACTTT | CASSDHGGDYSPLHF
TRBJ2-3 | TRBV4-1 | TRBD2 | . | TGCGCCAGCAGATTTCCTTCGCGGACTAGCAGAACAGATACGCAGTATTTT | CASRFPSRTSRTDTQYF
TRBJ1-5 | TRBV11-2 | TRBD1 | . | TGTGCCAGCAGCTTGGACAGGGGAAATCAGCCCCAGCATTTT | CASSLDRGNQPQHF
TRBJ2-7 | TRBV5-1 | . | . | TGCGCCAGCAGCTTGGGACTAGGCTACGAGCAGTACTTC | CASSLGLGYEQYF
TRBJ2-1 | TRBV5-1 | TRBD2 | . | TGCGCCAGTGGGACTAGCGGGACCTACAATGAGCAGTTCTTC | CASGTSGTYNEQFF
TRBJ2-5 | TRBV11-2 | TRBD2 | . | TGTGCCAGCAGCTTAGAAAGAGCGGGGAGGGAGACCCAGTACTTC | CASSLERAGRETQYF
TRBJ1-2 | TRBV5-5 | TRBD1 | . | TGTGCCAGCAGCTTGCCAGGGGGCTACTATGGCTACACCTTC | CASSLPGGYYGYTF
TRBJ1-4 | TRBV6-1 | . | once | TGTGCCAGCAGTGAAGCTGTGAGTCTTTGGGGCGAAAAACTGTTTTTT | CASSEAVSLWGEKLFF
TRBJ1-4 | TRBV19 | . | . | TGTGCCAGTAGTATCGGATCCCCGGGAGGAAAACTGTTTTTT | CASSIGSPGGKLFF
TRBJ1-2 | TRBV5-5 | . | . | TGTGCCAGCAGCTCCGTCGTCCCCGGGACACTAAAAGCTAACTATGGCTACACCTTC | CASSSVVPGTLKANYGYTF
TRBJ2-7 | TRBV11-3 | . | . | TGTGCCAGCAGCTTCTCAGCGGCCTTCCCCGAGCAGTACTTC | CASSFSAAFPEQYF
TRBJ2-3 | TRBV7-2 | . | . | TGTGCCAGCAGCTTAGAAAGCGGAGCACACACAGATACGCAGTATTTT | CASSLESGAHTDTQYF
TRBJ2-1 | TRBV11-2 | . | . | TGTGCCAGCAGCTTAGACCGGGGGTCGTATGAGCAGTTCTTC | CASSLDRGSYEQFF
TRBJ1-1 | TRBV14 | . | . | TGTGCCAGCAGCATACAGGTAAACACTGAAGCTTTCTTT | CASSIQVNTEAFF
TRBJ2-2 | TRBV5-1 | TRBD2 | . | TGCGCCAGCAGCTCACATACTAGCGGAGGGGGAACCGGGGAGCTGTTTTTT | CASSSHTSGGGTGELFF
TRBJ2-5 | TRBV5-1 | TRBD2 | . | TGCGCCAGCGATGGGGGAGCGGGAATGGGAGAGACCCAGTACTTC | CASDGGAGMGETQYF
TRBJ1-5 | TRBV3-1/TRBV3-2 | . | . | TGCGCCAGCAGCCAAGATGAATCGGGGGGTCAGCCCCAGCATTTT | CASSQDESGGQPQHF
TRBJ1-4 | TRBV30 | . | . | TGTGCCTGGAATGGAGCAACTAATGAAAAACTGTTTTTT | CAWNGATNEKLFF
TRBJ1-2 | TRBV28 | . | once | TGTGCCAGCAGCTCCTCGGGATATGGCTACACCTTC | CASSSSGYGYTF
TRBJ1-1 | TRBV5-1 | . | few | TGCGCCAGCAGCTCCACAGGTAACACTGAAGCTTTCTTT | CASSSTGNTEAFF
TRBJ2-7 | TRBV7-2 | TRBD2 | . | TGTGCCAGCAGCCGGCCCCAGCTAGCGGGAGCGACCTACGAGCAGTACTTC | CASSRPQLAGATYEQYF
TRBJ2-7 | TRBV7-8 | TRBD2 | . | TGTGCCAGCAGCCCTGTGAGGGGACTACCAAAGGAGCAGTACTTC | CASSPVRGLPKEQYF
TRBJ1-1 | TRBV5-1 | TRBD1 | . | TGCGCCAGCAGCCTAACAGGGGGTCTAGCTGAAGCTTTCTTT | CASSLTGGLAEAFF
TRBJ1-2 | TRBV5-6 | . | few | TGTGCCAGCCGAAATGTGGAGTCCTATGGCTACACCTTC | CASRNVESYGYTF
TRBJ2-7 | TRBV5-4 | . | once | TGTGCCAGCAGCTTGGGAGTAACGAGTACGCAGTACTTC | CASSLGVTSTQYF
TRBJ1-5 | TRBV6-6 | . | . | TGTGCCAGCAGTCCCGGGGAGGGATACCAGCCCCAGCATTTT | CASSPGEGYQPQHF
TRBJ2-3 | TRBV11-3 | TRBD1 | few | TGTGCCAGCAGCTCGGGACAGGGGACGCAGTATTTT | CASSSGQGTQYF
TRBJ2-7 | TRBV5-1 | TRBD1 | . | TGCGCCAGCAGCCCGCGGGACAGGGAAGGCGAGCAGTACTTC | CASSPRDREGEQYF
TRBJ2-1 | TRBV27 | TRBD2 | . | TGTGCCAGCAGTTATAAAGCGGGACTCTACAATGAGCAGTTCTTC | CASSYKAGLYNEQFF
TRBJ1-5 | TRBV7-2 | . | . | TGTGCCAGCAGAGAAACAGGGAGCAATCAGCCCCAGCATTTT | CASRETGSNQPQHF
TRBJ1-5 | TRBV4-1 | . | . | TGCGCCAGCAGCGCCGGGAACAGCCAAAGGCCCCAGCATTTT | CASSAGNSQRPQHF
TRBJ2-3 | TRBV5-1 | . | . | TGCGCCAGCAGACCCAGCGGGAGCACAGATACGCAGTATTTT | CASRPSGSTDTQYF
TRBJ1-5 | TRBV28 | TRBD1 | . | TGTGCCAGCAGTTTCACAGGGGGCGGAGGTCAGCCCCAGCATTTT | CASSFTGGGGQPQHF
TRBJ1-3 | TRBV18 | . | . | TGTGCCAGCTCACCTCCAGGGGCGCCTGGAAACACCATATATTTT | CASSPPGAPGNTIYF
TRBJ1-2 | TRBV6-1 | TRBD1 | . | TGTGCCAGCAGTGAATACAGGGGGCGGTCAAACTATGGCTACACCTTC | CASSEYRGRSNYGYTF
TRBJ1-2 | TRBV5-4 | . | . | TGTGCCAGCAGCTTGGAAGGAGGCGGTGGGTACTATGGCTACACCTTC | CASSLEGGGGYYGYTF
TRBJ2-6 | TRBV5-4 | TRBD2 | . | TGTGCCACCAAAAGCGGGGATACCTCTGGGGCCAACGTCCTGACTTTC | CATKSGDTSGANVLTF
TRBJ1-1 | TRBV5-4 | TRBD1 | . | TGTGCCAGCAGCTTGTGGGACAGGGGGAACACTGAAGCTTTCTTT | CASSLWDRGNTEAFF
TRBJ2-1 | TRBV19 | . | . | TGTGCCAGTAGTATCCGGGAGTCCTACAATGAGCAGTTCTTC | CASSIRESYNEQFF
TRBJ2-7 | TRBV18 | TRBD1 | . | TGTGCCAGCTCACCACCGGGACAGATCTACGAGCAGTACTTC | CASSPPGQIYEQYF
TRBJ2-7 | TRBV7-9 | TRBD2 | . | TGTGCCAGCAGCGCCTCGCTAGCGGGAGGGTGGGACGAGCAGTACTTC | CASSASLAGGWDEQYF